This TCR beta chain was recorded in a study of vaccination and CD4 T cells after COVID-19. Study-wide background: Blood was drawn a median around 72 days post second dose, range 14 to 241.

Treatment reported: approximately 10-day PBMC culture with coronavirus spike peptide pools or control peptides (ViraFEST assay). Under the ViraFEST approach, antigen-specific T cells were expanded with peptide pools and TCRs subsequently sequenced. The study sequenced cultured CD4+ T cell DNA using the Oncomine TCR Beta short-read assay. TCRdb re-derived calls from the PCR reads in MiXCR, one entry per CDR3 protein. Of some 10,000 distinct CDR3 sequences listed, about 31% are singletons. The length of the CDR3 is 12 residues. Germline loops: CDR1 SQVTM, CDR2 ANQGSEA. V lost 3 bases to trimming and J lost 1 base, with 6 bases between them. To note about this clonotype: The antigen is undetermined.

The sequenced material came from cultured CD4+ T cells from blood. The TCR comes from a human donor with COVID-19. The chain has TRBV29-1 and TRBJ1-1; unclear D gene. The CDR3 is CSVDVQNTEAFF. The CDR3 DNA reads TGCAGCGTTGACGTGCAGAACACTGAAGCTTTCTTT.